The rows below give T cell receptor beta chains drawn from one sample of a study of blood T cell repertoires in COVID-19. Repertoires were generated with immunoSEQ multiplex PCR, while TCRdb's copy carries only in-frame clones and drops some. The table records almost 500,000 clones, 88% of them present only once. The sample was PBMCs or T cells enriched from blood (not recorded which). The receptors shown here come from a woman aged 55-70 years who had recovered from COVID-19. CDR3s include the opening cysteine and the closing phenylalanine or tryptophan. Each record gives: V gene, D gene, CDR3 length, J gene, clone size, CDR3 DNA, CDR3 protein. A D gene is named only where the DNA matches it firmly. Clone size, where shown, is once, few, many, or a class for clones that have expanded.

v_gene: TRBV2
d_gene: TRBD1
len: 18
j_gene: TRBJ1-5
abundance: .
CDR3nt: TGTGCCAGCAGTGACGGGACAGGGCCGCCTTATAGCAATCAGCCCCAGCATTTT
CDR3aa: CASSDGTGPPYSNQPQHF

v_gene: TRBV30
d_gene: TRBD1
len: 16
j_gene: TRBJ1-5
abundance: .
CDR3nt: TGTGCCTGGAGTAGAGAGGGACAGTGGGGCAATCAGCCCCAGCATTTT
CDR3aa: CAWSREGQWGNQPQHF

v_gene: TRBV7-9
d_gene: TRBD2
len: 16
j_gene: TRBJ2-1
abundance: .
CDR3nt: TGTGCCAGCAGCCCCCGGGGGACTAGCTACTACAATGAGCAGTTCTTC
CDR3aa: CASSPRGTSYYNEQFF

v_gene: TRBV27
d_gene: .
len: 16
j_gene: TRBJ2-3
abundance: .
CDR3nt: TGTGCCAGCAGTTTGGCGGGCGGGACTTCCACAGATACGCAGTATTTT
CDR3aa: CASSLAGGTSTDTQYF

v_gene: TRBV3-1/TRBV3-2
d_gene: TRBD1
len: 19
j_gene: TRBJ1-2
abundance: .
CDR3nt: TGTGCCAGCAGCCACCTGCCGGGGGCAGGGGGCCCCTCTAACTATGGCTACACCTTC
CDR3aa: CASSHLPGAGGPSNYGYTF

v_gene: TRBV7-9
d_gene: .
len: 15
j_gene: TRBJ2-2
abundance: .
CDR3nt: TGTGCCAGCAGCTCCCCGGGAGCTCTAACCGGGGAGCTGTTTTTT
CDR3aa: CASSSPGALTGELFF

v_gene: TRBV6-5
d_gene: .
len: 15
j_gene: TRBJ1-3
abundance: .
CDR3nt: TGTGCCAGCAGTTACTCGACAGGCGATGGAAACACCATATATTTT
CDR3aa: CASSYSTGDGNTIYF

v_gene: TRBV5-1
d_gene: TRBD2
len: 16
j_gene: TRBJ2-2
abundance: .
CDR3nt: TGCGCCAGCAGCGCCCTAGCGGGGGGGAACACCGGGGAGCTGTTTTTT
CDR3aa: CASSALAGGNTGELFF

v_gene: TRBV5-1
d_gene: TRBD1
len: 14
j_gene: TRBJ2-3
abundance: .
CDR3nt: TGCGCCAGCAGCCGGGACAGGAGGCGAGATACGCAGTATTTT
CDR3aa: CASSRDRRRDTQYF

v_gene: TRBV11-2
d_gene: .
len: 15
j_gene: TRBJ2-6
abundance: .
CDR3nt: TGTGCCAGCAGCGCAAGTAGTACTGGGGCCAACGTCCTGACTTTC
CDR3aa: CASSASSTGANVLTF

v_gene: TRBV7-6
d_gene: TRBD2
len: 16
j_gene: TRBJ2-7
abundance: .
CDR3nt: TGTGCCAGCAGCCCCGGGCTAGCGGGGGGGACCTACGAGCAGTACTTC
CDR3aa: CASSPGLAGGTYEQYF

v_gene: TRBV5-1
d_gene: .
len: 15
j_gene: TRBJ2-2
abundance: .
CDR3nt: TGCGCCAGCAGCTTGGGACAGCTTTTCCCCGGGGAGCTGTTTTTT
CDR3aa: CASSLGQLFPGELFF

v_gene: TRBV5-1
d_gene: .
len: 14
j_gene: TRBJ1-1
abundance: .
CDR3nt: TGCGCCAGCAGCTTTGGACAAACGAACACTGAAGCTTTCTTT
CDR3aa: CASSFGQTNTEAFF

v_gene: TRBV11-3
d_gene: TRBD2
len: 14
j_gene: TRBJ2-1
abundance: .
CDR3nt: TGTGCCAGCAGCGCACTAGCGTCCACATCCGAAAAGTTCTTC
CDR3aa: CASSALASTSEKFF

v_gene: TRBV27
d_gene: TRBD2
len: 16
j_gene: TRBJ2-1
abundance: .
CDR3nt: TGTGCCAGCAGTTTAGGGACTAGCGGGACCTACAATGAGCAGTTCTTC
CDR3aa: CASSLGTSGTYNEQFF

v_gene: TRBV6-5
d_gene: TRBD1
len: 15
j_gene: TRBJ1-1
abundance: .
CDR3nt: TGTGCCAGCAGTAACCGGGACAGGGTGAACACTGAAGCTTTCTTT
CDR3aa: CASSNRDRVNTEAFF

v_gene: TRBV28
d_gene: TRBD1
len: 15
j_gene: TRBJ1-4
abundance: few
CDR3nt: TGTGCCAGCAGTCCCTCCGGGACAGGTAATGAAAAACTGTTTTTT
CDR3aa: CASSPSGTGNEKLFF

v_gene: TRBV18
d_gene: .
len: 12
j_gene: TRBJ1-2
abundance: .
CDR3nt: TGTGCCAGCTCGCCAGGGAGGATTGGCTACACCTTC
CDR3aa: CASSPGRIGYTF

v_gene: TRBV19
d_gene: .
len: 14
j_gene: TRBJ1-6
abundance: many
CDR3nt: TGTGCCAGTAGTATGAACAGGGAGGGTTCACCCCTCCACTTT
CDR3aa: CASSMNREGSPLHF

v_gene: TRBV5-1
d_gene: .
len: 15
j_gene: TRBJ1-1
abundance: .
CDR3nt: TGCGCCAGCAGCTTCGGGTCGGTCACGAACACTGAAGCTTTCTTT
CDR3aa: CASSFGSVTNTEAFF

v_gene: TRBV19
d_gene: .
len: 15
j_gene: TRBJ2-3
abundance: .
CDR3nt: TGTGCCAGTAGTATCGGGGGATTAGGCGGAGATACGCAGTATTTT
CDR3aa: CASSIGGLGGDTQYF

v_gene: TRBV5-1
d_gene: .
len: 14
j_gene: TRBJ1-3
abundance: once
CDR3nt: TGCGCCAGCAGCCCAGATCTGAGGGGAAACACCATATATTTT
CDR3aa: CASSPDLRGNTIYF

v_gene: TRBV6-1
d_gene: .
len: 12
j_gene: TRBJ2-5
abundance: .
CDR3nt: TGTGCCAGCAGTGAAGTGAGAGAGACCCAGTACTTC
CDR3aa: CASSEVRETQYF

v_gene: TRBV15
d_gene: .
len: 12
j_gene: TRBJ1-2
abundance: .
CDR3nt: TGTGCCACCAGCAGGGGCTATGAAGGCTACACCTTC
CDR3aa: CATSRGYEGYTF

v_gene: TRBV6-6
d_gene: .
len: 11
j_gene: TRBJ1-5
abundance: .
CDR3nt: TGTGCCAGCGGGCGCGAAGGAACCGAGCATTTT
CDR3aa: CASGREGTEHF

v_gene: TRBV10-3
d_gene: .
len: 14
j_gene: TRBJ2-1
abundance: once
CDR3nt: TGTGCCATCAGACGGGACACCTCCTACAATGAGCAGTTCTTC
CDR3aa: CAIRRDTSYNEQFF

v_gene: TRBV20-1
d_gene: .
len: 13
j_gene: TRBJ2-1
abundance: once
CDR3nt: TGCAGTGCTAGTAAACTACCCAGCAATGAGCAGTTCTTC
CDR3aa: CSASKLPSNEQFF

v_gene: TRBV6-1
d_gene: .
len: 15
j_gene: TRBJ1-6
abundance: .
CDR3nt: TGTGCCAGCAGTGAAATTGCCCCAGGGACATCACCCCTCCACTTT
CDR3aa: CASSEIAPGTSPLHF

v_gene: TRBV2
d_gene: .
len: 14
j_gene: TRBJ2-2
abundance: .
CDR3nt: TGTGCCAGCAGTGTAGGACGAGGGACCGGGGAGCTGTTTTTT
CDR3aa: CASSVGRGTGELFF

v_gene: TRBV30
d_gene: .
len: 16
j_gene: TRBJ1-6
abundance: .
CDR3nt: TGTGCCTGGAGCGGCGACAGGTTTGGGGTTAATTCACCCCTCCACTTT
CDR3aa: CAWSGDRFGVNSPLHF

v_gene: TRBV6-5
d_gene: TRBD1
len: 14
j_gene: TRBJ2-7
abundance: .
CDR3nt: TGTGCCAGCAGTCCCGACAGGGTCCCTTGGGAGCAGTACTTC
CDR3aa: CASSPDRVPWEQYF

v_gene: TRBV5-1
d_gene: TRBD1
len: 16
j_gene: TRBJ2-2
abundance: .
CDR3nt: TGCGCCAGCAGCAACACAGGGGGCGCGAACACCGGGGAGCTGTTTTTT
CDR3aa: CASSNTGGANTGELFF

v_gene: TRBV7-9
d_gene: .
len: 16
j_gene: TRBJ1-1
abundance: .
CDR3nt: TGTGCCAGCAGCCCTAGAGCCAGTAAGCTGAACACTGAAGCTTTCTTT
CDR3aa: CASSPRASKLNTEAFF

v_gene: TRBV30
d_gene: TRBD1
len: 14
j_gene: TRBJ2-2
abundance: .
CDR3nt: TGTGCCTCTGAAGGGACAGGGGCAACCGGGGAGCTGTTTTTT
CDR3aa: CASEGTGATGELFF

v_gene: TRBV2
d_gene: TRBD2
len: 18
j_gene: TRBJ2-3
abundance: .
CDR3nt: TGTGCCAGCTCCCCGGGCCTAGCGGGGGGGCCTTCGACAGATACGCAGTATTTT
CDR3aa: CASSPGLAGGPSTDTQYF

v_gene: TRBV11-2
d_gene: .
len: 14
j_gene: TRBJ2-6
abundance: .
CDR3nt: TGTGCCAGCAGCTCCCTGGCCGGGGCCAACGTCCTGACTTTC
CDR3aa: CASSSLAGANVLTF

v_gene: TRBV19
d_gene: TRBD1
len: 16
j_gene: TRBJ1-1
abundance: .
CDR3nt: TGTGCCAGTATTATTCGGACAGGGGCCATGAACACTGAAGCTTTCTTT
CDR3aa: CASIIRTGAMNTEAFF

v_gene: TRBV24-1
d_gene: .
len: 13
j_gene: TRBJ2-1
abundance: .
CDR3nt: TGTGCCACCAGATCCGGGACAAGGAATGAGCAGTTCTTC
CDR3aa: CATRSGTRNEQFF

v_gene: TRBV5-1
d_gene: .
len: 15
j_gene: TRBJ2-2
abundance: .
CDR3nt: TGCGCCAGCAGCTTGGACAACGCGAACACCGGGGAGCTGTTTTTT
CDR3aa: CASSLDNANTGELFF

v_gene: TRBV6-1
d_gene: .
len: 13
j_gene: TRBJ1-6
abundance: .
CDR3nt: TGTGCCAGCAGTGAACAGGGTAATTCACCCCTCCACTTT
CDR3aa: CASSEQGNSPLHF

v_gene: TRBV7-2
d_gene: .
len: 16
j_gene: TRBJ2-3
abundance: .
CDR3nt: TGTGCCAGCAGCACCCATGCGCTACTCCCCACAGATACGCAGTATTTT
CDR3aa: CASSTHALLPTDTQYF

v_gene: TRBV24-1
d_gene: TRBD2
len: 16
j_gene: TRBJ2-1
abundance: .
CDR3nt: TGTGCCACCAGTGTGGTCGGGACTAGCGGGGTCCATGAGCAGTTCTTC
CDR3aa: CATSVVGTSGVHEQFF

v_gene: TRBV5-1
d_gene: .
len: 14
j_gene: TRBJ1-4
abundance: .
CDR3nt: TGCGCCAGCAGCTTGGCCGACAGCCCAGAAAAACTGTTTTTT
CDR3aa: CASSLADSPEKLFF

v_gene: TRBV5-1
d_gene: TRBD2
len: 15
j_gene: TRBJ2-3
abundance: .
CDR3nt: TGCGCCAGCATCGGCGGCGGGGGGGGCACAGATACGCAGTATTTT
CDR3aa: CASIGGGGGTDTQYF

v_gene: TRBV4-1
d_gene: TRBD1
len: 15
j_gene: TRBJ1-1
abundance: .
CDR3nt: TGCGCCAGCAGCCGAGGACAGGCCGATGGCACTGAAGCTTTCTTT
CDR3aa: CASSRGQADGTEAFF

v_gene: TRBV7-9
d_gene: TRBD2
len: 16
j_gene: TRBJ2-3
abundance: .
CDR3nt: TGTGCCAGCAGCTCCCCTATTAGCGGGGCCTCAGATACGCAGTATTTT
CDR3aa: CASSSPISGASDTQYF

v_gene: TRBV3-1/TRBV3-2
d_gene: .
len: 15
j_gene: TRBJ2-5
abundance: .
CDR3nt: TGTGCCAGCAGCCCAGGGGACACCCTCCAAGAGACCCAGTACTTC
CDR3aa: CASSPGDTLQETQYF

v_gene: TRBV11-2
d_gene: TRBD1
len: 12
j_gene: TRBJ1-2
abundance: .
CDR3nt: TGTGCCAGCAGCCTAGAGGGGGCCGGCTACACCTTC
CDR3aa: CASSLEGAGYTF

v_gene: TRBV9
d_gene: TRBD2
len: 12
j_gene: TRBJ2-1
abundance: .
CDR3nt: TGTGCCAGCAGCGCGCGGGAGAATGAGCAGTTCTTC
CDR3aa: CASSARENEQFF

v_gene: TRBV18
d_gene: TRBD1
len: 15
j_gene: TRBJ2-7
abundance: once
CDR3nt: TGTGCCAGCTCACCTGGGACAGGGGGACCCTACGAGCAGTACTTC
CDR3aa: CASSPGTGGPYEQYF

v_gene: TRBV2
d_gene: .
len: 10
j_gene: TRBJ1-1
abundance: .
CDR3nt: TGTGCCAGCGGGGGCTGGGAAGCTTTCTTT
CDR3aa: CASGGWEAFF

v_gene: TRBV2
d_gene: .
len: 16
j_gene: TRBJ1-4
abundance: .
CDR3nt: TGTGCCAGCACCTTATCGGCGGGGGAGACTAATGAAAAACTGTTTTTT
CDR3aa: CASTLSAGETNEKLFF

v_gene: TRBV5-1
d_gene: .
len: 15
j_gene: TRBJ1-2
abundance: .
CDR3nt: TGCGCCAGTATGGCAGGGGACACCACCAGCAGGGGCTACACCTTC
CDR3aa: CASMAGDTTSRGYTF

v_gene: TRBV19
d_gene: .
len: 13
j_gene: TRBJ1-1
abundance: few
CDR3nt: TGTGCCAGTAGTATAGATGCGGGGTTCAAAGCTTTCTTT
CDR3aa: CASSIDAGFKAFF

v_gene: TRBV5-6
d_gene: .
len: 15
j_gene: TRBJ1-2
abundance: .
CDR3nt: TGTGCCAGCAGCCCAGCCGGAGGGCAAAACTATGGCTACACCTTC
CDR3aa: CASSPAGGQNYGYTF

v_gene: TRBV6-4
d_gene: .
len: 14
j_gene: TRBJ2-5
abundance: .
CDR3nt: TGTGCCAGCCCGGAGGGGGGGTACAAAGAGACCCAGTACTTC
CDR3aa: CASPEGGYKETQYF

v_gene: TRBV10-2
d_gene: .
len: 15
j_gene: TRBJ1-1
abundance: .
CDR3nt: TGCGCCAGCAGTGAGTGGAGACAGACGAACACTGAAGCTTTCTTT
CDR3aa: CASSEWRQTNTEAFF

v_gene: TRBV2
d_gene: TRBD1
len: 15
j_gene: TRBJ2-7
abundance: .
CDR3nt: TGTGCCAGTTCGCGGCAGGGGGCCCAGGGGTACGAGCAGTACTTC
CDR3aa: CASSRQGAQGYEQYF

v_gene: TRBV3-1/TRBV3-2
d_gene: .
len: 17
j_gene: TRBJ1-2
abundance: few
CDR3nt: TGTGCCAGCAGCCAAGTTGGCTCACTCCAGAGGAACTATGGCTACACCTTC
CDR3aa: CASSQVGSLQRNYGYTF